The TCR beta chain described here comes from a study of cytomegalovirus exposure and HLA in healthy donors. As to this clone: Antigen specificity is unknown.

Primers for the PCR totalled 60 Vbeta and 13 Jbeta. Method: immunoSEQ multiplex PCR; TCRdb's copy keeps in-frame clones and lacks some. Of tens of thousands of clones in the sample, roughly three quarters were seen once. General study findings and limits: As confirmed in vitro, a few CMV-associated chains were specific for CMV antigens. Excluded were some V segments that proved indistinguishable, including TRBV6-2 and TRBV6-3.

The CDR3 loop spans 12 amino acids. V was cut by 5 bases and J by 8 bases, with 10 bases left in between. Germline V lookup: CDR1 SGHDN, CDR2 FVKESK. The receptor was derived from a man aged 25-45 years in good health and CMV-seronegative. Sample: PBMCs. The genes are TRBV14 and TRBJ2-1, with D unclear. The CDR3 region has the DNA TGTGCCAGCAGCTCTAGTCTTTATGAGCAGTTCTTC. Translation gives CASSSSLYEQFF.